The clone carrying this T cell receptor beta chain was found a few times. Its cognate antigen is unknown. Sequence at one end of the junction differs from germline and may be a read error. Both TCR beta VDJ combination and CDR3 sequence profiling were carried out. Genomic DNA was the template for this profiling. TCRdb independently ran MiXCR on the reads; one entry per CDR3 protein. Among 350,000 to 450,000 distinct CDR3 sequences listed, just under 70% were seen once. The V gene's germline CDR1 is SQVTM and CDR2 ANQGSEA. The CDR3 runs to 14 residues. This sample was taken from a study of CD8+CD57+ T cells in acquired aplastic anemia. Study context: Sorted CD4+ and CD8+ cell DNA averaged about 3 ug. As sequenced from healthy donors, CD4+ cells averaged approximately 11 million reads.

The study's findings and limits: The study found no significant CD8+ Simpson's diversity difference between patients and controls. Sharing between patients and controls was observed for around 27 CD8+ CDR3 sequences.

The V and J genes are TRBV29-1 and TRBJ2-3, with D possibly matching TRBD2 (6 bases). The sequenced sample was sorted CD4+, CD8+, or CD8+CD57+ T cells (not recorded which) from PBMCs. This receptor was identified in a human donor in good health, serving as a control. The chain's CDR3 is CSATPTTSPDTQYF. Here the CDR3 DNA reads TGCAGCGCGACCCCCACTACTAGCCCAGACACGCAGTATTTT.